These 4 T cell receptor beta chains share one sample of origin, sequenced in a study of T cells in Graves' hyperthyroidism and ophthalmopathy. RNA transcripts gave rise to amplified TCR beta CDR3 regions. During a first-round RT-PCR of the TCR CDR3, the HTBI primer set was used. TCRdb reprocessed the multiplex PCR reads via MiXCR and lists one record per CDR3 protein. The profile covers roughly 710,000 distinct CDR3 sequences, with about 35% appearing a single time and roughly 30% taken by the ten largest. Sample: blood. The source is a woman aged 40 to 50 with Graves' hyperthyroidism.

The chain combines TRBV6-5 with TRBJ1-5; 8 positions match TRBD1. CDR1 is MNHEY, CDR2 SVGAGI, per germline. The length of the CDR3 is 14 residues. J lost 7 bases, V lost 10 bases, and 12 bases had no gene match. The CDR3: CAIGAAGGEQPQHF. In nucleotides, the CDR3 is TGTGCCATCGGCGCGGCAGGGGGCGAGCAGCCCCAGCATTTT.

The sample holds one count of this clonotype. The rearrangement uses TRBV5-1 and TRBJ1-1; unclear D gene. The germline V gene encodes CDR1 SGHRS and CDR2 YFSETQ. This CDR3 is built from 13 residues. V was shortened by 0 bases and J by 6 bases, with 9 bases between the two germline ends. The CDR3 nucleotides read TGCGCCAGCAGCTTGGATGTGGGAGCTGAAGCTTTCTTT. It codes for CASSLDVGAEAFF.

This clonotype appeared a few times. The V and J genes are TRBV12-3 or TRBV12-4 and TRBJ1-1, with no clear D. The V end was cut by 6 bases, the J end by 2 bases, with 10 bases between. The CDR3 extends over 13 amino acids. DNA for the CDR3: TGTGCCAGCAGGGTCCCGGAAAACACTGAAGCTTTCTTT. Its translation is CASRVPENTEAFF.

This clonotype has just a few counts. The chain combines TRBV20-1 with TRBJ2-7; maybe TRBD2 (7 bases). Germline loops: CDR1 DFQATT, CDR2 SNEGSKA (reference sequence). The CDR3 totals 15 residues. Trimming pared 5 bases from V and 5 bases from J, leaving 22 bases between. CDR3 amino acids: CSAPIPGGARDEQYF. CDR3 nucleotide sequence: TGCAGTGCTCCCATCCCGGGGGGCGCTCGGGACGAGCAGTACTTC.